Presented here are 32 T cell receptor beta chains from one specimen sequenced in a study of T cell responses to AZD1222 COVID-19 vaccine. The method was immunoSEQ multiplex PCR; TCRdb's version includes in-frame clones alone and lacks a portion of them. The top ten clones hold 8% to 10% of a sample with about 150,000 clones, 87% of them seen once. The sequencing here drew on peripheral blood, taken 28 days after the second AZD1222 dose. These receptors came from an adult who received the AZD1222 COVID-19 vaccine.

The rearrangement joins TRBV18 to TRBJ1-1, with unresolved D. Germline-derived CDR1 and CDR2 are KGHSH and LQKENI. The ends were cut back, 3 bases at V and 10 bases at J, with 21 bases in the middle. The length of the CDR3 is 15 residues. The CDR3 nucleotides are TGTGCCAGCTCACCGGATGCGACGGCTATGAGTAGAGCTTTCTTT. Protein: CASSPDATAMSRAFF.

V usage is TRBV19 and J usage is TRBJ2-7; D may be TRBD1 (5 bases). This CDR3 contains 14 residues. The V gene lost 3 bases and the J gene lost 6 bases, with 15 bases spanning the gap. The germline CDR1 and CDR2 sequences are LNHDA and SQIVND (reference sequence). The CDR3 loop reads CASSIQGRAGEQYF. In DNA form, the CDR3 reads TGTGCCAGTAGTATCCAGGGCAGGGCCGGCGAGCAGTACTTC.

The V gene is TRBV28, the J gene TRBJ1-5, with D unresolved. Trimming removed 5 bases from V and 4 bases from J, with 12 bases in between. Germline CDR1 and CDR2: MDHEN and SYDVKM. The CDR3 totals 14 residues. CDR3 coding DNA: TGTGCCAGCAGTCCGGCGGGGAGTAATCAGCCCCAGCATTTT. This encodes CASSPAGSNQPQHF.

The count of this clone is one. This chain links TRBV5-6 with TRBJ1-5; a possible D gene is TRBD1 (6 bases). Trimming shortened V by 0 bases and J by 1 base, and 14 bases separated the two germline ends. Germline-derived CDR1 and CDR2 are SGHDT and YYEEEE. The CDR3 is 17 amino acids. The CDR3 bases are TGTGCCAGCAGCTTGGCCGGAGGGGGTAACAGCAATCAGCCCCAGCATTTT. Amino acids: CASSLAGGGNSNQPQHF.

About this clone itself: Additional DNA sequences in this sample encode the identical CDR3. The chain uses TRBV28 and TRBJ2-3, with TRBD1 identical over 9 bases. The length of the CDR3 is 14 residues. Germline loops: CDR1 MDHEN, CDR2 SYDVKM. J was trimmed by 1 base and V by 5 bases; bases with no gene match: 1. The CDR3 protein is CASSRTGGTDTQYF. As DNA, the CDR3 is TGTGCCAGCAGTCGGACAGGGGGCACAGATACGCAGTATTTT.

The chain is built from TRBV5-6 and TRBJ2-7; D unclear. V was trimmed by 5 bases and J by 5 bases, leaving 20 bases between them. CDR1 is SGHDT, CDR2 YYEEEE, per germline. CDR3 length: 15 residues. CDR3 bases: TGTGCCAGCAGACTCGGAACACCTATGGTCGACGAGCAGTACTTC. This gives the protein CASRLGTPMVDEQYF. Full variable domain (missing parts from reference TRBV5-6 and TRBJ2-7): DAGVTQSPTHLIKTRGQQVTLRCSPKSGHDTVSWYQQALGQGPQFIFQYYEEEERQRGNFPDRFSGHQFPNYSSELNVNALLLGDSALYLCASRLGTPMVDEQYFGPGTRLTVT.

The chain uses TRBV28 and TRBJ1-1; D perhaps matches TRBD1 (5 bases). V shed 2 bases and J shed 0 bases, with 13 bases lying between them. This CDR3 has 16 amino acids. Germline V CDR1 and CDR2: MDHEN, SYDVKM. CDR3 loop: CASSLVSSGLNTEAFF. DNA for the CDR3: TGTGCCAGCAGTTTAGTCAGTTCGGGGCTGAACACTGAAGCTTTCTTT.

The chain is built from TRBV5-4 and TRBJ2-7; D gene ambiguous. This CDR3 contains 14 residues. CDR1 and CDR2 (germline): SGHNT, YYREEE (reference sequence). The V gene lost 0 bases and the J gene lost 0 bases, with 7 bases spanning the gap. CDR3 sequence reads: CASSLDSRSYEQYF. DNA of the CDR3: TGTGCCAGCAGCTTGGATTCTCGCTCCTACGAGCAGTACTTC.

CDR3: CASSEGQFSGNTIYF. The CDR3 coding sequence is TGTGCCAGCAGCGAGGGACAGTTCTCTGGAAACACCATATATTTT. The V call is TRBV7-2, the J call TRBJ1-3; 7 bases match TRBD1. Germline V CDR1 and CDR2: SGHTA, FQGNSA. Trimming removed 5 bases from V and 0 bases from J; junction bases left unmatched: 4. The CDR3 sequence is 15 residues long.

The V and J genes are TRBV19 and TRBJ1-4; D is unclear. V lost 10 bases and J 4 bases, leaving 13 bases between the germline ends. The CDR3 extends over 13 amino acids. Germline CDR1 is LNHDA and CDR2 is SQIVND (reference sequence). CDR3 sequence (DNA): TGTGCCACCTCGACGGTGGATAATGAAAAACTGTTTTTT. Encoded protein: CATSTVDNEKLFF. Together with reference TRBV19 and TRBJ1-4, the CDR3 gives the full variable domain: DGGITQSPKYLFRKEGQNVTLSCEQNLNHDAMYWYRQDPGQGLRLIYYSQIVNDFQKGDIAEGYSVSREKKESFPLTVTSAQKNPTAFYLCATSTVDNEKLFFGSGTQLSVL.

V gene TRBV18 combines with J gene TRBJ2-1; unclear D gene. Between the trimmed V and J ends, which lost 1 base and 5 bases, there was a span of 12 bases. This CDR3 spans 15 amino acids. Looked up from germline, CDR1 is KGHSH and CDR2 is LQKENI. The CDR3 DNA reads TGTGCCAGCTCACCACGTCAGGACCCAAACAATGAGCAGTTCTTC. Translating it yields CASSPRQDPNNEQFF.

The chain uses TRBV7-2 and TRBJ2-7; 10 bases align to TRBD2. Germline CDR1 reads SGHTA; CDR2 reads FQGNSA. This CDR3 is 16 amino acids long. Trimming at V came to 5 bases and at J to 1 base, leaving 8 bases not matched to a gene. Written as DNA, the CDR3 is TGTGCCAGCAGCCTACGACTAGCGGGCCTTTCCTACGAGCAGTACTTC. It encodes CASSLRLAGLSYEQYF.

The chain carries TRBV12-3 or TRBV12-4 and TRBJ2-2; no firm D call. V lost 4 bases, J lost 7 bases, and 7 bases lay in between. The CDR3 length is 12 residues. The CDR3 sequence is CASSSDYGELFF. Here the CDR3 DNA reads TGTGCCAGCAGTTCGGATTACGGGGAGCTGTTTTTT.

The rearrangement links TRBV7-9 to TRBJ1-3; tentatively, D is TRBD1 (5 bases). V shed 5 bases and J shed 2 bases, with 13 bases lying between them. Per germline, CDR1 SEHNR and CDR2 FQNEAQ (reference sequence). This CDR3 is 15 amino acids long. The CDR3 reads CASSTSQGTGNTIYF. As DNA, the CDR3 is TGTGCCAGCAGCACCTCTCAGGGAACTGGAAACACCATATATTTT.

The chain uses TRBV6-5 and TRBJ2-7; D gene unclear. CDR1 is MNHEY and CDR2 is SVGAGI in the germline V gene. This CDR3 comprises 15 residues. V was shortened by 0 bases and J by 3 bases, with 12 bases between the two germline ends. CDR3: CASSYSSSVGYEQYF. The CDR3 region has the DNA TGTGCCAGCAGTTACTCTTCTTCGGTGGGCTACGAGCAGTACTTC.

This chain connects TRBV3-1 (or the pseudogene TRBV3-2) to TRBJ1-3; D is ambiguous. This CDR3 is 13 amino acids long. Germline V gene lookup returns CDR1 LGHDT and CDR2 YNNKEL (reference sequence). V was pared by 4 bases and J by 4 bases, with 8 bases between. This CDR3 is CASSLEGGNTIYF. CDR3 bases: TGTGCCAGCAGCCTAGAAGGGGGAAACACCATATATTTT.

The chain has TRBV9 and TRBJ2-5; no firm D call. Per the germline V gene, CDR1 is SGDLS and CDR2 is YYNGEE. The ends were cut back, 3 bases at V and 4 bases at J, with 10 bases in the middle. The CDR3 is 13 residues long. In nucleotides, the CDR3 is TGTGCCAGCAGCGGGAGTCTGGGAGAGACCCAGTACTTC. This codes for CASSGSLGETQYF.

This chain connects TRBV19 to TRBJ1-5; D is possibly TRBD1 (6 bases). The CDR3 loop spans 15 amino acids. V was pared by 5 bases and J by 5 bases, with 16 bases between. CDR1 LNHDA and CDR2 SQIVND come from the germline V gene (reference sequence). CDR3 DNA sequence: TGTGCCAGTAGTTTCACCGGAGCAGGGGATCAGCCCCAGCATTTT. Translation: CASSFTGAGDQPQHF. Combining the CDR3 with reference TRBV19 and TRBJ1-5 gives the whole variable domain DGGITQSPKYLFRKEGQNVTLSCEQNLNHDAMYWYRQDPGQGLRLIYYSQIVNDFQKGDIAEGYSVSREKKESFPLTVTSAQKNPTAFYLCASSFTGAGDQPQHFGDGTRLSIL.

This clone was seen once. The V call is TRBV19, the J call TRBJ2-1, with 7 bases that match TRBD2. Germline trimming cut 5 bases from V and 0 bases from J; bases unmatched to any gene: 7. This CDR3 has 16 amino acids. Germline V gene lookup returns CDR1 LNHDA and CDR2 SQIVND (reference sequence). CDR3 sequence reads: CASSPTPGGSYNEQFF. DNA of the CDR3: TGTGCCAGTAGTCCCACCCCGGGGGGCTCCTACAATGAGCAGTTCTTC.

The chain employs TRBV19 and TRBJ2-2; perhaps TRBD1 as D (5 bases). CDR1 is LNHDA and CDR2 is SQIVND in the germline V gene (reference sequence). V was pared by 7 bases and J by 3 bases, with 15 bases between. CDR3 length: 15 amino acids. CDR3 residues: CASKNRRGHTGELFF. DNA of the CDR3: TGTGCCAGTAAAAATCGAAGGGGTCACACCGGGGAGCTGTTTTTT.

This clone occurred a few times. V is TRBV4-1 and J is TRBJ2-5, with D uncertain. The germline V gene encodes CDR1 MGHRA and CDR2 YSYEKL. Trimming took off 11 bases at V and 5 bases at J, with 9 bases between the two ends. This CDR3 is 10 amino acids long. The DNA of the CDR3 is TGCGCCCTACCTGTGGAGACCCAGTACTTC. Its protein is CALPVETQYF.

The V call is TRBV10-3, the J call TRBJ2-1; the match to TRBD1 covers 8 bases. Looked up from germline, CDR1 is ENHRY and CDR2 is SYGVKD. Losses at the gene ends were 6 bases for V and 9 bases for J; bases not matched to a gene: 13. The CDR3 extends over 15 amino acids. This CDR3 is CAIRDATGDSTEQFF. Written as DNA, the CDR3 is TGTGCCATCAGGGACGCGACAGGGGATAGTACTGAGCAGTTCTTC.

CDR3 coding DNA: TGTGCCACCAGTGACGCTGAAGACTACGAGCAGTACTTC. This encodes CATSDAEDYEQYF. The gene calls are TRBV24-1 and TRBJ2-7, with unresolved D. The V gene lost 4 bases and the J gene lost 3 bases, with 9 bases spanning the gap. Germline CDR1 is KGHDR and CDR2 is SFDVKD. The CDR3 is made up of 13 amino acids.

V usage is TRBV24-1 and J usage is TRBJ2-1; TRBD2 matches at 11 bases. Per germline, CDR1 KGHDR and CDR2 SFDVKD. This CDR3 region has 13 residues. The V segment lost 9 bases and the J segment 5 bases; nucleotides outside the gene matches: 2. Written as DNA, the CDR3 is TGTGCCACCTCGACTAGCGGGAACAATGAGCAGTTCTTC. It is translated as CATSTSGNNEQFF.

V usage is TRBV7-2 and J usage is TRBJ1-5; a possible D gene is TRBD1 (6 bases). Trimming left V 3 bases short and J 3 bases short, with 15 bases between. CDR1 is SGHTA and CDR2 is FQGNSA in the germline V gene. This CDR3 is 16 amino acids long. The CDR3, as DNA: TGTGCCAGCAGCTTGAAGGTCACAGGGTCCAATCAGCCCCAGCATTTT. Translated, it gives CASSLKVTGSNQPQHF.

V usage is TRBV28 and J usage is TRBJ2-3; TRBD1 matches at 8 bases. Losses at the gene ends were 5 bases for V and 1 base for J; bases not matched to a gene: 14. The CDR3 sequence is 18 residues long. Per germline, CDR1 MDHEN and CDR2 SYDVKM. CDR3 bases: TGTGCCAGCAGTGGTTCAGGGGGCGGGTTAGTAGGCACAGATACGCAGTATTTT. Protein product: CASSGSGGGLVGTDTQYF.

The genes are TRBV28 and TRBJ2-7, with a possible D match to TRBD2 (5 bases). Trimming pared 5 bases from V and 0 bases from J, leaving 14 bases between. The CDR3 consists of 15 residues. The V gene's germline CDR1 is MDHEN and CDR2 SYDVKM. CDR3 region: CASSTASGSSYEQYF. The CDR3 bases are TGTGCCAGCAGTACCGCCAGCGGTAGCTCCTACGAGCAGTACTTC.

The V gene is TRBV7-9, the J gene TRBJ1-4, with D perhaps TRBD1 (6 bases). The V end was cut by 5 bases, the J end by 5 bases, with 12 bases between. Looked up from germline, CDR1 is SEHNR and CDR2 is FQNEAQ (reference sequence). This CDR3 has 14 amino acids. CDR3 residues: CASSLDSLNEKLFF. DNA of the CDR3: TGTGCCAGCAGCCTGGACAGTTTGAATGAAAAACTGTTTTTT. Together with reference TRBV7-9 and TRBJ1-4, the CDR3 gives the full variable domain: DTGVSQNPRHKITKRGQNVTFRCDPISEHNRLYWYRQTLGQGPEFLTYFQNEAQLEKSRLLSDRFSAERPKGSFSTLEIQRTEQGDSAMYLCASSLDSLNEKLFFGSGTQLSVL.

The chain recombines TRBV6-1 with TRBJ1-2; TRBD1 agrees at 11 bases. Germline CDR1 MNHNS, CDR2 SASEGT. Unmatched junction bases numbered 4, after V lost 0 bases and J lost 4 bases. The CDR3 spans 16 residues. In nucleotides, the CDR3 is TGTGCCAGCAGTGAAGCGTCCGGGACAGGGGGCTATGGCTACACCTTC. It is translated as CASSEASGTGGYGYTF.

This chain connects TRBV10-3 to TRBJ1-5, with unresolved D. CDR1 and CDR2 from the germline V gene are ENHRY and SYGVKD. Trimming removed 5 bases from V and 4 bases from J, with 9 bases in between. There are 13 residues in the CDR3. The CDR3 protein is CAISRAGNQPQHF. The CDR3, as DNA: TGTGCCATCAGTAGGGCCGGGAATCAGCCCCAGCATTTT.

V usage is TRBV5-1 and J usage is TRBJ2-1; a weak D match, TRBD2 (6 bases). This CDR3 contains 15 residues. V gave up 4 bases and J gave up 7 bases, with 18 bases separating them. Germline V gene data show CDR1 as SGHRS and CDR2 as YFSETQ. Here the CDR3 reads CASSRGLTGYNEQFF. The CDR3 DNA follows: TGCGCCAGCAGCAGGGGACTCACGGGGTATAATGAGCAGTTCTTC.

This chain uses TRBV6-5 with TRBJ1-1; D is possibly TRBD1 (5 bases). Germline V CDR1 and CDR2: MNHEY, SVGAGI. Trimming took off 10 bases at V and 3 bases at J, with 9 bases between the two ends. The CDR3 sequence is 11 residues long. CDR3 bases: TGTGCCACCGCCAGGGACACTGAAGCTTTCTTT. This sequence encodes CATARDTEAFF.